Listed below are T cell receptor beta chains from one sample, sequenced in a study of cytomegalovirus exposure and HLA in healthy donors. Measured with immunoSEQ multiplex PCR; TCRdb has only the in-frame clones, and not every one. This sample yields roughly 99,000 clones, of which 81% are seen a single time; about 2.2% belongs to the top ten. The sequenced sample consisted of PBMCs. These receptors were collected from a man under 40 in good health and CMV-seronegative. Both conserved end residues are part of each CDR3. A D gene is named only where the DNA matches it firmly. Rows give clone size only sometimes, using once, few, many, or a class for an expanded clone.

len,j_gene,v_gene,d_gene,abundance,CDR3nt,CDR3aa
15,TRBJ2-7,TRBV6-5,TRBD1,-,TGTGCCAGCAGTCTGGGACAGGCTCTAACCCACGAGCAGTACTTC,CASSLGQALTHEQYF
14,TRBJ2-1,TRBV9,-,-,TGTGCCAGCAGCGTCTCGGTCTTAAACAATGAGCAGTTCTTC,CASSVSVLNNEQFF
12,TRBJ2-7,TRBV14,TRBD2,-,TGTGCCAGCAGCCAAGGGTCGGGGGGGCGAATCTTC,CASSQGSGGRIF
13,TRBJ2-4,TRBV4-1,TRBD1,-,TGCGCCAGCAGCCAAAGGACAGGGGACATTCAGTACTTC,CASSQRTGDIQYF
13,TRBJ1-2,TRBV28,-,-,TGTGCCAGCAGACCTGACAGGAACTATGGCTACACCTTC,CASRPDRNYGYTF
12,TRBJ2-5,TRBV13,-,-,TGTGCCAGCAGCGGAGGTATAGAGACCCAGTACTTC,CASSGGIETQYF
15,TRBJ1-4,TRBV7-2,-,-,TGTGCCAGCAGCCGACCCGGTGGAGCGAGGGAAAAACTGTTTTTT,CASSRPGGAREKLFF
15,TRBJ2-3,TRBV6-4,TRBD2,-,TGTGCCAGCAGTGAACAGCGGGGCAGCACAGATACGCAGTATTTT,CASSEQRGSTDTQYF
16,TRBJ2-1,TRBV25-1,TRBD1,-,TGTGCCAGCAGTGCCGGGACAGCGAGCTCCTACAATGAGCAGTTCTTC,CASSAGTASSYNEQFF
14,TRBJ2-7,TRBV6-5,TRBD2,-,TGTGCCAGCAGTTACTTGGGAGGGTCCTACGAGCAGTACTTC,CASSYLGGSYEQYF
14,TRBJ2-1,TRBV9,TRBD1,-,TGTGCCAGCAGCGACGGGACAGAATACAATGAGCAGTTCTTC,CASSDGTEYNEQFF
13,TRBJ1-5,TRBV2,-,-,TGTGCCAGCAGTGAAGCGCTTCGGTCGCCCCAGCATTTT,CASSEALRSPQHF
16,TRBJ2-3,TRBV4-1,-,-,TGCGCCAGCAGCCAAGGACTCCTCGAGAGCACAGATACGCAGTATTTT,CASSQGLLESTDTQYF
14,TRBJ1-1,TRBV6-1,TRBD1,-,TGTGCCAGCAGTCTCACAGGGGTTGAAATGGAGGCTTTCTTT,CASSLTGVEMEAFF
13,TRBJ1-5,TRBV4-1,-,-,TGCGCCAGCAGCCAAGATTGGGCTCAGCCCCAGCATTTT,CASSQDWAQPQHF
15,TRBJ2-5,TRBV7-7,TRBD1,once,TGTGCTAGCAGCCTAAACCCGGGACAGGGGCAGACCCAGTACTTC,CASSLNPGQGQTQYF
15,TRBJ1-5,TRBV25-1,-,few,TGTGCCAGCAGTGAAGGGGCAGGGGATTTCCAGCCCCAGCATTTT,CASSEGAGDFQPQHF
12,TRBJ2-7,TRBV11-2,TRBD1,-,TGTGCCAGCAGCAACACTCTGGACAGGGAGTACTTC,CASSNTLDREYF
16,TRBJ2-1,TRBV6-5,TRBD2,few,TGTGCCAGCAGTTACTCGGGTAGCGGGAGATACAATGAGCAGTTCTTC,CASSYSGSGRYNEQFF
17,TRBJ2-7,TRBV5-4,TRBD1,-,TGTGCCAGCAGTCCCCTTCCCGGGACAGGGGGCGCGTACGAGCAGTACTTC,CASSPLPGTGGAYEQYF
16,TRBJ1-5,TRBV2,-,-,TGTGCCAGCACTCAGACGAGGGCATATAGCAATCAGCCCCAGCATTTT,CASTQTRAYSNQPQHF
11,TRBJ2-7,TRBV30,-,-,TGTGCCTGGAGTGTTATCGTCGAGCAGTACTTC,CAWSVIVEQYF
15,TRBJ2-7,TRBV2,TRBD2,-,TGTGCCAGCAGTGAGGTAGCGGGGGGCTCCTACGAGCAGTACTTC,CASSEVAGGSYEQYF